Following are 19 T cell receptor beta chains from one sample sequenced in a study of identical twins. MiXCR was run by TCRdb on the 5' RACE reads, yielding one entry per CDR3 protein. The top ten hold roughly 0.46% of the sample, which has about 490,000 distinct CDR3 sequences, approximately 16% seen once. Separately, the same data were catalogued under a study of yellow fever vaccine responses in identical twins.

The specimen sequenced was CD4+ T cells sorted from blood. All receptors derive from a woman between 18 and 29 years old in good health.

This clonotype occurred a few times. V is TRBV5-1 and J is TRBJ2-2; D not resolved. Germline V CDR1 and CDR2: SGHRS, YFSETQ. This CDR3 has 15 residues. The V gene lost 0 bases and the J gene lost 7 bases, with 13 bases spanning the gap. The CDR3: CASSLGSSWGGELFF. Here the CDR3 DNA reads TGCGCCAGCAGCTTGGGTTCAAGCTGGGGCGGGGAGCTGTTTTTT.

In nucleotides, the CDR3 is TGCGCCAGCAGCCCGGAGGGGACAGGGCGTGCCACTGAAGCTTTCTTT. Its protein product is CASSPEGTGRATEAFF. The rearrangement uses TRBV5-1 and TRBJ1-1; the match to TRBD1 covers 9 bases. This CDR3 comprises 16 residues. Per the germline V gene, CDR1 is SGHRS and CDR2 is YFSETQ. V lost 4 bases to trimming and J lost 4 bases; unmatched junction nucleotides: 11.

V usage is TRBV29-1 and J usage is TRBJ1-1; maybe TRBD1 (6 bases). The germline gives CDR1 SQVTM, CDR2 ANQGSEA. V was trimmed by 7 bases and J by 1 base, leaving 10 bases between them. The CDR3 covers 12 residues. Written as DNA, the CDR3 is TGCAGCGCCCAACAGGGGAACACTGAAGCTTTCTTT. It encodes CSAQQGNTEAFF.

This chain joins TRBV20-1 and TRBJ2-7; TRBD2 aligns across 9 bases. The V segment lost 6 bases and the J segment 6 bases; nucleotides outside the gene matches: 15. The CDR3 runs 15 residues. The germline V gene has CDR1 DFQATT and CDR2 SNEGSKA (reference sequence). In DNA, the CDR3 is TGCAGTGCCACCCGGGGGATAGCGGGAGCAGGCGAGCAGTACTTC. Translated, it gives CSATRGIAGAGEQYF.

This clonotype has only a few counts. The rearrangement joins TRBV28 to TRBJ2-3; the D gene is possibly TRBD2 (6 bases). This CDR3 has 15 amino acids. Trimming cost V 3 bases and J 1 base, with 11 bases left between them. CDR1 and CDR2 (germline): MDHEN, SYDVKM. This chain's CDR3 is CASSFLGTGTDTQYF. Written as DNA, the CDR3 is TGTGCCAGCAGTTTTCTAGGGACTGGCACAGATACGCAGTATTTT.

V is TRBV27 and J is TRBJ2-1, with 9 bases that match TRBD2. V shed 8 bases and J 8 bases; nucleotides not matched to a gene: 16. Germline assignment: CDR1 MNHEY and CDR2 SMNVEV (reference sequence). The CDR3 runs 16 residues. In DNA, the CDR3 is TGTGCCAGCGGATCCCACAAGGGCGGGGGGGCAGATGAGCAGTTCTTC. Amino acids: CASGSHKGGGADEQFF.

The rearrangement uses TRBV20-1 and TRBJ2-1; D may be TRBD2 (6 bases). Trimming took 0 bases from V and 8 from J, leaving 26 bases between them. Per germline, CDR1 DFQATT and CDR2 SNEGSKA (reference sequence). The CDR3 is 18 residues long. CDR3 region: CSARDRSYGGAGLHEQFF. The CDR3 nucleotides read TGCAGTGCTAGAGATCGATCATACGGCGGGGCCGGGCTCCATGAGCAGTTCTTC.

The CDR3 protein is CSATTGSYEQYV. The CDR3 DNA reads as TGCAGTGCTACGACAGGGTCCTACGAGCAGTACGTC. The gene calls are TRBV20-1 and TRBJ2-7, with 7 positions matching TRBD1. Germline CDR1 is DFQATT and CDR2 is SNEGSKA (reference sequence). The CDR3 extends over 12 amino acids. V gave up 4 bases and J gave up 1 base; unmatched junction bases: 1.

At least ten counts were recorded for this clonotype. The chain couples TRBV12-3 or TRBV12-4 to TRBJ2-5; 8 bases agree with TRBD1. Trimming removed 3 bases from V and 1 base from J; junction bases left unmatched: 10. This CDR3 has 17 residues. The CDR3 DNA reads TGTGCCAGCAGTTTCCCTGGACAGGGCGCTAGCCAAGAGACCCAGTACTTC. It yields the protein CASSFPGQGASQETQYF.

The rearrangement uses TRBV6-4 and TRBJ2-3, with TRBD2 matching 11 bases. V shed 2 bases and J 3 bases; nucleotides not matched to a gene: 4. The CDR3 covers 16 residues. CDR1 is MRHNA and CDR2 is SNTAGT in the germline V gene. The CDR3 sequence is CASSDATSGGTDTQYF. The DNA of the CDR3 is TGTGCCAGCAGTGACGCTACTAGCGGGGGTACAGATACGCAGTATTTT.

The chain uses TRBV7-2 and TRBJ2-5; 12 nucleotides match TRBD2. The CDR3 is made up of 15 amino acids. Germline V CDR1 and CDR2: SGHTA, FQGNSA. J was trimmed by 5 bases and V by 5 bases; bases with no gene match: 6. Written as DNA, the CDR3 is TGTGCCAGCAGCCCCCTAGCGGGGGGGCGGGAGACCCAGTACTTC. Translated, it gives CASSPLAGGRETQYF.

This clonotype was picked up a small number of times. This rearrangement joins TRBV15 to TRBJ2-7; 8 nucleotides match TRBD1. V lost 1 base, J lost 4 bases, and 6 bases stayed unmatched. The V gene's germline CDR1 is LNHNV and CDR2 YYDKDF (reference sequence). CDR3 length: 15 residues. The CDR3 nucleotides read TGTGCCACCAGCAGAGGAGGACAGGGTTCATACGAGCAGTACTTC. Amino acid sequence: CATSRGGQGSYEQYF.

This chain's CDR3 is CASRTVNSPLHF. The CDR3 region has the DNA TGTGCCAGCAGGACAGTAAATTCACCCCTCCACTTT. The rearrangement uses TRBV6-5 and TRBJ1-6, with D possibly being TRBD1 (5 bases). The V gene lost 6 bases and the J gene lost 7 bases, with 7 bases spanning the gap. Germline V CDR1 and CDR2: MNHEY, SVGAGI. This CDR3 is 12 amino acids long.

This chain connects TRBV10-3 to TRBJ1-5; the D gene is possibly TRBD1 (5 bases). The CDR3 is 15 residues long. CDR1 is ENHRY, CDR2 SYGVKD, per germline. Trimming took off 6 bases at V and 1 base at J, with 13 bases between the two ends. CDR3 sequence (DNA): TGTGCCATCAGGGAAGGGGCCACAAGCAATCAGCCCCAGCATTTT. Amino acids: CAIREGATSNQPQHF.

This chain joins TRBV20-1 and TRBJ2-7, with 8 bases lining up with TRBD2. CDR1 and CDR2 from the germline V gene are DFQATT and SNEGSKA (reference sequence). This CDR3 has 14 amino acids. V lost 2 bases, J lost 0 bases, and 3 bases stayed unmatched. The CDR3 is CSARPLAGSYEQYF. The CDR3 DNA sequence: TGCAGTGCTAGACCTCTAGCGGGCTCCTACGAGCAGTACTTC.

J is TRBJ2-3 and V is TRBV20-1; D perhaps matches TRBD2 (6 bases). The CDR3 sequence is 15 residues long. Looked up from germline, CDR1 is DFQATT and CDR2 is SNEGSKA (reference sequence). Trimming took 7 bases from V and 2 from J, leaving 19 bases between them. CDR3 nucleotide sequence: TGCAGTGTCAATTTAGCGGAGGGGCCCACAGATACGCAGTATTTT. Amino acids: CSVNLAEGPTDTQYF.

This clonotype has just a few counts. The chain recombines TRBV6-1 with TRBJ1-4, with D possibly TRBD1 on 5 matching bases. V was trimmed by 5 bases and J by 17 bases, leaving 30 bases between them. CDR1 and CDR2 (germline): MNHNS, SASEGT. CDR3 length: 16 residues. CDR3 sequence reads: CASSPSRGTLHLRFFF. The CDR3 DNA reads as TGTGCCAGCAGTCCTTCGCGGGGGACGCTACACCTGCGGTTCTTTTTT.

This clonotype was counted a few times. V usage is TRBV6-5 and J usage is TRBJ1-2, with TRBD1 identical over 7 bases. The J segment lost 3 bases and the V segment lost 2 bases, leaving 6 bases of the junction unmatched. Germline CDR1 is MNHEY and CDR2 is SVGAGI. The CDR3 has 15 residues. CDR3 residues: CASSYRPGTDYGYTF. The CDR3 coding sequence is TGTGCCAGCAGTTACAGACCCGGGACAGACTATGGCTACACCTTC.

The V gene is TRBV6-2 or TRBV6-3, the J gene TRBJ2-4, with 13 bases lining up with TRBD2. V was pared by 5 bases and J by 8 bases, with 12 bases of the junction left unmatched. Looked up from germline, CDR1 is MNHEY and CDR2 is SVGEGT. The CDR3 runs to 17 residues. CDR3: CASSPGTSGKGWDIQYF. The CDR3 DNA is TGTGCCAGCAGTCCCGGGACTAGCGGGAAAGGGTGGGACATTCAGTACTTC.